The clone carrying this T cell receptor beta chain has only one observation. This specimen belongs to a study of prognosis after radiotherapy for stage I lung cancer. As for the study in general: Enrollment of stage I non-small cell lung cancer patients ran from early 2018 to early 2019. Non-small cell lung cancer patients were all deemed medically inoperable. Radiotherapy: SBRT, 3 to 5 fractions, biologically effective dose at least 100 Gy. Distant metastases were recorded in a handful of patients after radiotherapy, at a median of around seven months, and no significant progression was recorded in about 15.

The CDR3 is 17 residues long. Germline loops: CDR1 SGDLS, CDR2 YYNGEE. Trimming took off 3 bases at V and 0 bases at J, with 16 bases between the two ends. Researchers used two-round multiplex PCR to amplify TCR beta CDR3 starting from genomic DNA. Used in first-round PCR were primers specific to each TRBV and TRBJ gene. TCRdb processed the multiplex PCR reads anew with MiXCR; each CDR3 protein has one entry. Of about 22,000 distinct CDR3 sequences listed, approximately 40% were seen once; the top ten hold roughly a fifth. Here the sequenced sample was PBMCs, taken before or after stereotactic body radiation therapy (not recorded which). V and J are TRBV9 and TRBJ1-3; a possible D gene is TRBD1 (6 bases). The receptor was derived from a donor over 45 with non-small cell lung cancer. This CDR3 reads CASSGGRGAFSGNTIYF. In DNA, the CDR3 is TGTGCCAGCAGCGGGGGACGGGGGGCTTTCTCTGGAAACACCATATATTTT.